This TCR beta chain was profiled in a study of control samples from healthy donors and cancer patients. The germline V gene encodes CDR1 WNHNN and CDR2 SYGVQD (reference sequence). The V end was cut by 4 bases, the J end by 12 bases, with 13 bases between. The CDR3 consists of 13 residues. Measured with immunoSEQ multiplex PCR; TCRdb has only the in-frame clones, and not every one. The data contain over 100,000 clones, 80% to 95% of them singletons. Source material: blood. The rearrangement joins TRBV10-1 to TRBJ1-6, with a possible D match to TRBD1 (6 bases). The receptor was derived from a man aged 35-49 years in good health. This chain's CDR3 is CASSAGAGLPLHF. DNA of the CDR3: TGCGCCAGCAGTGCGGGGGCCGGTTTACCCCTCCACTTT.